This T cell receptor (beta chain) came from a study of blood T cell repertoires in COVID-19. The J segment lost 4 bases and the V segment lost 4 bases, leaving 9 bases of the junction unmatched. This CDR3 is built from 15 residues. Germline V gene sequence: CDR1 SGDLS, CDR2 YYNGEE. Libraries were prepared by immunoSEQ multiplex PCR; TCRdb keeps only in-frame clonotypes and omits some of them. This table has 180,000 or so clones, 60% to 85% appearing once. This chain links TRBV9 with TRBJ1-2; 8 bases match TRBD1. The TCR originated in a woman in her forties or fifties with active or convalescent COVID-19. The sample comprised peripheral blood. In nucleotides, the CDR3 is TGTGCCAGCAGCTCCCTACAGGGGGAGGTCTATGGCTACACCTTC. Translated, it gives CASSSLQGEVYGYTF.